The 24 T cell receptor beta chains reported below all come from one sample, sequenced in a study of cytomegalovirus exposure and HLA in healthy donors. Vbeta (60) and Jbeta (13) primers were used in the PCR. Some clones are missing from TCRdb's copy, which holds only in-frame ones; the method was immunoSEQ multiplex PCR. Altogether around 25,000 clones are present, about four fifths being singletons, with the ten largest covering about 4.2%. The sample consisted of PBMCs. Receptor source: a male donor in good health and CMV-seronegative.

This clone was observed a single time. This chain uses TRBV30 with TRBJ1-2; D possibly corresponds to TRBD1 (6 bases). The ends were cut back, 2 bases at V and 12 bases at J, with 13 bases in the middle. Germline-derived CDR1 and CDR2 are GTSNPN and SVGIG (reference sequence). CDR3 size: 11 residues. CDR3 coding DNA: TGTGCCTGGAGTACAGGGTTCATCGACACCTTC. It encodes CAWSTGFIDTF.

The gene calls are TRBV7-2 and TRBJ2-1; TRBD2 agrees at 7 bases. Germline V gives CDR1 SGHTA, CDR2 FQGNSA. The junction had 10 bases not matched to a gene; V was cut back by 1 base and J by 7 bases. The CDR3 covers 16 residues. The CDR3 is CASSLGPREGPNEQFF. CDR3 coding DNA: TGTGCCAGCAGCTTAGGTCCGAGGGAGGGCCCGAATGAGCAGTTCTTC. Based on the CDR3 plus reference TRBV7-2 and TRBJ2-1, the full variable domain is GAGVSQSPSNKVTEKGKDVELRCDPISGHTALYWYRQSLGQGLEFLIYFQGNSAPDKSGLPSDRFSAERTGGSVSTLTIQRTQQEDSAVYLCASSLGPREGPNEQFFGPGTRLTVL.

The V gene is TRBV25-1, the J gene TRBJ2-1; TRBD2 matches at 7 bases. Germline CDR1 MGHDK, CDR2 SYGVNS. The CDR3 runs to 16 residues. V lost 1 base to trimming and J lost 0 bases; unmatched junction nucleotides: 3. CDR3 coding DNA: TGTGCCAGCAGTGAATCAGCGGGGAGCTCCTACAATGAGCAGTTCTTC. Protein product: CASSESAGSSYNEQFF.

The chain employs TRBV6-4 and TRBJ1-5, with TRBD1 matching over 8 bases. The CDR3 has 15 residues. V gave up 2 bases and J gave up 3 bases; unmatched junction bases: 3. The germline V gene has CDR1 MRHNA and CDR2 SNTAGT. DNA for the CDR3: TGTGCCAGCAGTGACGAGGACAGGGTCAATCAGCCCCAGCATTTT. This encodes CASSDEDRVNQPQHF.

The chain links TRBV10-3 to TRBJ1-2; D is unresolved. Deletions cut 0 bases from V and 6 bases from J, with 8 bases between. CDR1 and CDR2 (germline): ENHRY, SYGVKD. The CDR3 sequence is 13 residues long. The chain's CDR3 is CAISESTDDGYTF. The CDR3, as DNA: TGTGCCATCAGTGAGTCCACAGACGATGGCTACACCTTC.

The gene calls are TRBV19 and TRBJ2-7; 9 nucleotides match TRBD2. V was clipped by 8 bases and J by 6 bases; unmatched bases: 14. The CDR3 length is 15 residues. Germline loops: CDR1 LNHDA, CDR2 SQIVND (reference sequence). CDR3 in DNA: TGTGCCAGTTCATCAGGCGGCGGGAGGGCCTCCGAGCAGTACTTC. Protein sequence: CASSSGGGRASEQYF.

This chain connects TRBV7-3 to TRBJ2-5; TRBD2 matches at 9 bases. Germline loops: CDR1 SGHTA, CDR2 FQGTGA. The junction had 3 bases not matched to a gene; V was cut back by 3 bases and J by 1 base. CDR3 length: 15 residues. The CDR3 DNA reads as TGTGCCAGCAGCTTTTCGCGGGGGGGCCAAGAGACCCAGTACTTC. Translated, it gives CASSFSRGGQETQYF.

CDR3 sequence reads: CASSDPRTGSSYEQYF. DNA for the CDR3: TGTGCCAGTAGCGACCCTCGGACAGGGTCTTCCTACGAGCAGTACTTC. The rearrangement joins TRBV19 to TRBJ2-5, with TRBD1 identical over 8 bases. The J call may be in error: the DNA end matches TRBJ2-7 better. The CDR3 runs 16 residues. Germline-derived CDR1 and CDR2 are LNHDA and SQIVND (reference sequence).

The genes are TRBV2 and TRBJ2-5, with a tentative D call TRBD1 (5 bases). Germline V CDR1 and CDR2: SNHLY, FYNNEI. The length of the CDR3 is 16 residues. The ends were cut back, 1 base at V and 5 bases at J, with 17 bases in the middle. DNA for the CDR3: TGTGCCAGCAGTGAAGGGGGCGACAAGCTTCGGGAGACCCAGTACTTC. Protein: CASSEGGDKLRETQYF.

V is TRBV9 and J is TRBJ2-3, with unresolved D. Looked up from germline, CDR1 is SGDLS and CDR2 is YYNGEE. Trimming took off 6 bases at V and 1 base at J, with 18 bases between the two ends. The CDR3 loop spans 16 amino acids. CDR3 in amino acids: CASTLSPGEGTDTQYF. CDR3 nucleotide sequence: TGTGCCAGCACCCTGAGTCCGGGTGAGGGCACAGATACGCAGTATTTT.

V usage is TRBV11-2 and J usage is TRBJ2-7; weak D call: TRBD1 (6 bases). Looked up from germline, CDR1 is SGHAT and CDR2 is FQNNGV. The CDR3 totals 14 residues. Trimming removed 2 bases from V and 0 bases from J, with 8 bases in between. CDR3 sequence reads: CASSLRTDSYEQYF. In nucleotides, the CDR3 is TGTGCCAGCAGCTTACGGACAGACTCCTACGAGCAGTACTTC.

On this clone: Other DNA sequences from this sample encode an identical CDR3 as well. The V gene is TRBV28, the J gene TRBJ2-7, with TRBD1 identical over 9 bases. With 5 bases clipped from V and 2 bases from J, the junction kept 16 bases outside the gene matches. Germline loops: CDR1 MDHEN, CDR2 SYDVKM. This CDR3 contains 18 residues. The CDR3 here is CASSLPGQGSKWTYEQYF. CDR3 DNA sequence: TGTGCCAGCAGTCTACCGGGACAGGGATCGAAATGGACCTACGAGCAGTACTTC.

This rearrangement joins TRBV18 to TRBJ2-1; 9 bases match TRBD1. Germline lookup yields CDR1 KGHSH and CDR2 LQKENI. This CDR3 comprises 15 residues. J was trimmed by 0 bases and V by 4 bases; bases with no gene match: 1. The CDR3 here is CASSLGQGSYNEQFF. The CDR3 bases are TGTGCCAGCTCACTGGGACAGGGCTCCTACAATGAGCAGTTCTTC.

The genes are TRBV5-4 and TRBJ2-6, with 7 positions matching TRBD1. After removal of 0 bases from V and 1 base from J, the junction contained 7 bases not matched to a gene. Germline V gene data show CDR1 as SGHNT and CDR2 as YYREEE (reference sequence). There are 18 residues in the CDR3. CDR3: CASSLGTGTPSGANVLTF. In DNA form, the CDR3 reads TGTGCCAGCAGCTTGGGGACAGGCACCCCATCTGGGGCCAACGTCCTGACTTTC.

This clone showed up just a few times. V and J are TRBV7-8 and TRBJ2-5, with a tentative D call TRBD1 (6 bases). This CDR3 comprises 18 residues. Germline V gene data show CDR1 as SGHVS and CDR2 as FQNEAQ. V was trimmed by 2 bases and J by 3 bases, leaving 22 bases between them. CDR3 region: CASSLSAQGISQKETQYF. CDR3 DNA: TGTGCCAGCAGCTTAAGTGCACAGGGTATATCCCAGAAAGAGACCCAGTACTTC.

The genes are TRBV7-2 and TRBJ2-5; 8 nucleotides line up with TRBD2. In germline, CDR1 is SGHTA, CDR2 FQGNSA. The CDR3 extends over 17 amino acids. Trimming at V came to 1 base and at J to 1 base, leaving 8 bases not matched to a gene. CDR3 nucleotide sequence: TGTGCCAGCAGCTTAGAGGTCCGGGGGGGGGTCCAAGAGACCCAGTACTTC. Translation: CASSLEVRGGVQETQYF.

This chain joins TRBV28 and TRBJ2-3; unclear D gene. V gave up 6 bases and J gave up 7 bases, with 8 bases separating them. CDR3 length: 11 amino acids. Germline CDR1 reads MDHEN; CDR2 reads SYDVKM. CDR3 region: CASSEMNTQYF. CDR3 coding DNA: TGTGCCAGCAGCGAGATGAATACGCAGTATTTT.

In its sample, this clone was seen once. This chain uses TRBV28 with TRBJ1-2; 7 nucleotides agree with TRBD1. Germline assignment: CDR1 MDHEN and CDR2 SYDVKM. V lost 6 bases, J lost 1 base, and 11 bases stayed unmatched. The CDR3 sequence is 16 residues long. The DNA of the CDR3 is TGTGCCAGCAGCTTAGGGGGCACAGGGAGTAACTATGGCTACACCTTC. Translating gives CASSLGGTGSNYGYTF.

V gene TRBV7-2 combines with J gene TRBJ2-5; 7 nucleotides agree with TRBD2. The J call is in doubt because the DNA end fits TRBJ2-7 better. CDR1 is SGHTA and CDR2 is FQGNSA in the germline V gene. The CDR3 has 15 amino acids. The CDR3 loop is CASSLAGGPTYEQYF. The CDR3 coding sequence is TGTGCCAGCAGCTTAGCGGGAGGGCCTACCTACGAGCAGTACTTC.

The J gene is TRBJ2-4, the V gene TRBV19; 7 nucleotides line up with TRBD1. V gave up 8 bases and J gave up 0 bases; unmatched junction bases: 7. The CDR3 sequence is 15 residues long. In germline, CDR1 is LNHDA, CDR2 SQIVND (reference sequence). CDR3 coding DNA: TGTGCCAGTCGCAACACAGGGGAAGCCAAAAACATTCAGTACTTC. Translation: CASRNTGEAKNIQYF. Filled out from reference TRBV19 and TRBJ2-4, the complete variable domain reads DGGITQSPKYLFRKEGQNVTLSCEQNLNHDAMYWYRQDPGQGLRLIYYSQIVNDFQKGDIAEGYSVSREKKESFPLTVTSAQKNPTAFYLCASRNTGEAKNIQYFGAGTRLSVL.

The genes are TRBV27 and TRBJ2-2; TRBD2 is a possible D gene (6 bases). Germline V gene sequence: CDR1 MNHEY, CDR2 SMNVEV (reference sequence). The CDR3 consists of 14 residues. Trimming removed 5 bases at V and 2 bases at J, with 9 bases between. CDR3 region: CASSAGTNTGELFF. CDR3 in DNA: TGTGCCAGCAGTGCAGGGACTAACACCGGGGAGCTGTTTTTT.

The chain carries TRBV5-1 and TRBJ2-7; a weak D match, TRBD2 (6 bases). V was shortened by 0 bases and J by 0 bases, with 10 bases between the two germline ends. In germline, CDR1 is SGHRS, CDR2 YFSETQ. The CDR3 spans 15 residues. As DNA, the CDR3 is TGCGCCAGCAGCTTGGTAGCCGGGAGCTCCTACGAGCAGTACTTC. Residues: CASSLVAGSSYEQYF.

The V and J genes are TRBV5-1 and TRBJ2-5; D unclear. Germline V lookup: CDR1 SGHRS, CDR2 YFSETQ. The CDR3 covers 14 residues. The ends were cut back, 0 bases at V and 3 bases at J, with 9 bases in the middle. Here the CDR3 reads CASSLGASKETQYF. CDR3 nucleotides: TGCGCCAGCAGCTTGGGTGCGTCAAAAGAGACCCAGTACTTC.

The gene calls are TRBV4-2 and TRBJ2-3; 8 positions agree with TRBD2. Germline V gene lookup returns CDR1 LGHNA and CDR2 YNFKEQ. J lost 1 base, V lost 2 bases, and 8 bases had no gene match. The CDR3 is made up of 17 amino acids. For the CDR3, the DNA is TGTGCCAGCAGCCAACAAGCGGGAGAGTATGGCACAGATACGCAGTATTTT. Amino acids: CASSQQAGEYGTDTQYF.